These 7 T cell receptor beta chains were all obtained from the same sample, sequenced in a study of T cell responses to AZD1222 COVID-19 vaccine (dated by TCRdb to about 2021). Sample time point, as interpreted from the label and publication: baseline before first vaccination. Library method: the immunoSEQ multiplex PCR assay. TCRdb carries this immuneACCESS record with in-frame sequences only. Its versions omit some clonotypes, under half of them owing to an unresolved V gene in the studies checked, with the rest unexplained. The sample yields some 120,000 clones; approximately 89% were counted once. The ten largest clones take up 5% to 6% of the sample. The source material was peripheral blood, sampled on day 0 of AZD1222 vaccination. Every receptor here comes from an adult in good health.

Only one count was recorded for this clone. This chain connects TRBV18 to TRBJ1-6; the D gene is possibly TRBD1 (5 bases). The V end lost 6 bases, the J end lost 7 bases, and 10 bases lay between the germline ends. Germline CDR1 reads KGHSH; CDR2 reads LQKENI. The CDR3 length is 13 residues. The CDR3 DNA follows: TGTGCCAGCTCGGCAGGGAGGAATTCACCCCTCCACTTT. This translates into CASSAGRNSPLHF.

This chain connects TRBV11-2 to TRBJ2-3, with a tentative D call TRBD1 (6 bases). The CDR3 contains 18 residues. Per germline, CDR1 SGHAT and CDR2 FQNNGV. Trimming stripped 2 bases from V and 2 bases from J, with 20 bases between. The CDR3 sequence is CASSLRFLRDKYTDTQYF. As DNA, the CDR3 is TGTGCCAGCAGCTTACGTTTCCTACGGGACAAGTACACAGATACGCAGTATTTT.

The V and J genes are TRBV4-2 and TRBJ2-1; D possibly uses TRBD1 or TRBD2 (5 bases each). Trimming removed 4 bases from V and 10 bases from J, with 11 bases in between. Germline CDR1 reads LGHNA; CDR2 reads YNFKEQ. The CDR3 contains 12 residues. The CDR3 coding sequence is TGTGCCAGCAGCCTCCTAGGGGAGGAGCAGTTCTTC. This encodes CASSLLGEEQFF.

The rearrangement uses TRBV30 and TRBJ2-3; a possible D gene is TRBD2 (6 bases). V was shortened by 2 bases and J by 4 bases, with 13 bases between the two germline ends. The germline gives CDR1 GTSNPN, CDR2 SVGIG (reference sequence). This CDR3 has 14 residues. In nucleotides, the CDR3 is TGTGCCTGGAGTATAGGAGGGCGGGCAGATACGCAGTATTTT. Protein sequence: CAWSIGGRADTQYF.

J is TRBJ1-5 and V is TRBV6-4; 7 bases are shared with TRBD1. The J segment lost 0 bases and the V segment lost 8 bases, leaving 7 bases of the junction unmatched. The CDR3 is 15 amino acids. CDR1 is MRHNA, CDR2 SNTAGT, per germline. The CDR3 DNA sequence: TGTGCCAGCGAAAGACAGGGTTATAGCAATCAGCCCCAGCATTTT. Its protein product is CASERQGYSNQPQHF.

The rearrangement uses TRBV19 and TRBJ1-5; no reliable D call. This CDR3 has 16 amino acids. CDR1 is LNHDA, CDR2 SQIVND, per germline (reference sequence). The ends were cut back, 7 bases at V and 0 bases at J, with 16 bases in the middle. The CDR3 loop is CASNLRWTDSNQPQHF. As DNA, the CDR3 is TGTGCCAGTAACCTCAGGTGGACGGATAGCAATCAGCCCCAGCATTTT.

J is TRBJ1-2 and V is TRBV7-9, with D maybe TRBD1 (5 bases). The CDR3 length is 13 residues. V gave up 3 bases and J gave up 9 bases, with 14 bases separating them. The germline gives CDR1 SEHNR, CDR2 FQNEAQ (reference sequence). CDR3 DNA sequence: TGTGCCAGCAGCTTGGACGGGACGGGGAGCTACACCTTC. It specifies CASSLDGTGSYTF.